The 9 T cell receptor beta chains reported below all come from one sample, sequenced in a study of T cell changes during pregnancy in multiple sclerosis. Profiling relied on immunoSEQ multiplex PCR, and the TCRdb table lists in-frame clones only, not all of them. The top ten hold about 0.9% of the sample, which has about 75,000 clones, 89% seen once. The sequenced sample was peripheral blood, obtained in the first trimester of pregnancy. The receptors originated from a female donor in good health, enrolled as a control in a pregnancy study.

The V call is TRBV7-2, the J call TRBJ1-1; no reliable D call. The germline gives CDR1 SGHTA, CDR2 FQGNSA. V was clipped by 1 base and J by 4 bases, with 13 bases between them. The CDR3 loop spans 15 amino acids. The DNA for the CDR3 is TGTGCCAGCAGCTTAGAGCGGGGTGCTGGCACTGAAGCTTTCTTT. Its protein is CASSLERGAGTEAFF.

The V and J genes are TRBV7-8 and TRBJ1-2; 7 bases fit TRBD1. Trimming cost V 2 bases and J 8 bases; bases outside gene matches: 17. Germline CDR1 and CDR2: SGHVS and FQNEAQ. The CDR3 sequence is 17 residues long. The CDR3 DNA reads as TGTGCCAGCAGCTTATTTGTCGGTGGGACAGCCTCAAGGGGCTACACCTTC. Its translation: CASSLFVGGTASRGYTF.

CDR3 amino acids: CASSGTGAYTDTQYF. As DNA, the CDR3 is TGCGCCAGCAGCGGGACAGGGGCTTACACAGATACGCAGTATTTT. This chain uses TRBV5-1 with TRBJ2-3, with TRBD1 matching 10 bases. Trimming removed 4 bases from V and 2 bases from J; junction bases left unmatched: 4. The CDR3 length is 15 residues. Germline V gene data show CDR1 as SGHRS and CDR2 as YFSETQ.

This clone was picked up a small number of times. This rearrangement joins TRBV11-2 to TRBJ2-2; no firm D call. Germline V gene data show CDR1 as SGHAT and CDR2 as FQNNGV. The ends were cut back, 0 bases at V and 2 bases at J, with 7 bases in the middle. This CDR3 region has 15 residues. DNA of the CDR3: TGTGCCAGCAGCTTAGAGGGCAGCAACACCGGGGAGCTGTTTTTT. Its protein is CASSLEGSNTGELFF.

The chain has TRBV19 and TRBJ1-6, with D perhaps matching TRBD1 (6 bases). Germline V gene sequence: CDR1 LNHDA, CDR2 SQIVND (reference sequence). The CDR3 totals 16 residues. Trimming shortened V by 5 bases and J by 5 bases, and 16 bases separated the two germline ends. The CDR3 nucleotides read TGTGCCAGTAGTCCGTCCCCAGGGGCAGATAATTCACCCCTCCACTTT. Its protein is CASSPSPGADNSPLHF.

Concerning this clone itself: At one end, the junction sequence differs from germline, possibly due to a read error. The chain recombines TRBV19 with TRBJ1-5, with 8 bases fitting TRBD1. The CDR3 is 9 amino acids. Germline CDR1 LNHDA, CDR2 SQIVND (reference sequence). CDR3 sequence: CASATGGIF. For the CDR3, the DNA is TGTGCCAGTGCTACAGGGGGAATCTTT.

The chain has TRBV19 and TRBJ1-5; maybe TRBD1 (6 bases). The CDR3 covers 14 residues. CDR1 LNHDA and CDR2 SQIVND come from the germline V gene (reference sequence). Trimming removed 7 bases at V and 7 bases at J, with 17 bases between. CDR3 amino acids: CASNEQGSLQPQHF. The CDR3 nucleotides are TGTGCCAGTAACGAGCAGGGGAGTTTGCAGCCCCAGCATTTT.

V gene TRBV11-2 combines with J gene TRBJ2-7, with D maybe TRBD2 (6 bases). The germline CDR1 and CDR2 sequences are SGHAT and FQNNGV. The V end was cut by 0 bases, the J end by 4 bases, with 13 bases between. This CDR3 comprises 15 residues. The CDR3 reads CASSLELAKEYEQYF. CDR3 in DNA: TGTGCCAGCAGCTTAGAACTAGCAAAGGAATACGAGCAGTACTTC.

The J gene is TRBJ2-1, the V gene TRBV7-2, with 7 bases lining up with TRBD1. CDR1 is SGHTA, CDR2 FQGNSA, per germline. The V and J ends lost 1 base and 7 bases, in that order; junction bases with no gene match: 7. The CDR3 consists of 15 residues. As DNA, the CDR3 is TGTGCCAGCAGCTTAGGTAGTAGGGGGCGGAATGAGCAGTTCTTC. Protein product: CASSLGSRGRNEQFF.